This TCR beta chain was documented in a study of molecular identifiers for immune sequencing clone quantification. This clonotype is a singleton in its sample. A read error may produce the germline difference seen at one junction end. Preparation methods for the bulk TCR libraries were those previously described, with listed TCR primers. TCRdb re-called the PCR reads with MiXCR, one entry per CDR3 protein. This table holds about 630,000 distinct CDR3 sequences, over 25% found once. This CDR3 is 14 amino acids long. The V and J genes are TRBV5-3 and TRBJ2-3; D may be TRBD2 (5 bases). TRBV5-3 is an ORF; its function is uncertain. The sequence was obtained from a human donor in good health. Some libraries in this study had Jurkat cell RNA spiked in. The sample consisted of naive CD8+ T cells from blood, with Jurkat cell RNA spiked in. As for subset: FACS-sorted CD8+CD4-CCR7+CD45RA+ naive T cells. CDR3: CASSLWTPTDTQYF. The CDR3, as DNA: TGTGCCAGCAGCTTGTGGACTCCCACAGATACGCAGTATTTT.